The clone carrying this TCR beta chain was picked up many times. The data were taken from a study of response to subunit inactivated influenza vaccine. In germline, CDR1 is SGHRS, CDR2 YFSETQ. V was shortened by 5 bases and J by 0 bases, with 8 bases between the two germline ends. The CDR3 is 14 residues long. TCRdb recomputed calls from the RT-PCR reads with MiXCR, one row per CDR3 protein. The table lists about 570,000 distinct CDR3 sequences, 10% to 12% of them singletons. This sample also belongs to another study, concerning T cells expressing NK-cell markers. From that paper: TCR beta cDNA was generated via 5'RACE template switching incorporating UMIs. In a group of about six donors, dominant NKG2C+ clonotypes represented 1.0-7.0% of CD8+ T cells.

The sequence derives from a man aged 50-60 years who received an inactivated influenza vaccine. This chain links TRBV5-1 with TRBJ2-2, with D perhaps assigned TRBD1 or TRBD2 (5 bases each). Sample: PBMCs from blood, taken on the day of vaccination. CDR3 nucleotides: TGCGCCAGCAGTGTGGGGGCGAACACCGGGGAGCTGTTTTTT. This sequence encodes CASSVGANTGELFF.